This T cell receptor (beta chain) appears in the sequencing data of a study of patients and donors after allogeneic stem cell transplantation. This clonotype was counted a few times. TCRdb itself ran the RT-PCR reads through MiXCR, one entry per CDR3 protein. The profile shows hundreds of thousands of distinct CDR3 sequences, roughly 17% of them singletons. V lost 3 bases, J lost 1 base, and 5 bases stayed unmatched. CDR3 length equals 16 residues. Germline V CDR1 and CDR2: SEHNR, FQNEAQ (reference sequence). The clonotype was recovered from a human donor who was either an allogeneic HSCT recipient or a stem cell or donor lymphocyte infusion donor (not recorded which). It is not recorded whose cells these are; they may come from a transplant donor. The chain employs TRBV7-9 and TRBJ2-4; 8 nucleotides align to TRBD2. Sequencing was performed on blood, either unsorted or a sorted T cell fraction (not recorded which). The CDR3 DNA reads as TGTGCCAGCAGCTTTATGGCTAGCGGGGCCAAAAACATTCAGTACTTC. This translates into CASSFMASGAKNIQYF.